This record covers a single TCR beta chain. Antigen specificity is unknown. The table came from immunoSEQ multiplex PCR; TCRdb's copy has only in-frame clones and leaves some out. In the table there are 90,000 to 120,000 clones, 80% to 95% of which are singletons. Germline V gene lookup returns CDR1 SGHRS and CDR2 YFSETQ. The V and J ends lost 4 bases and 4 bases respectively, with 11 bases between them. The CDR3 has 14 residues. These data belong to a study of T cell responses to AZD1222 COVID-19 vaccine. Study results and caveats: Repertoires were obtained solely post-peak T cell response.

The rearrangement joins TRBV5-1 to TRBJ1-4; TRBD1 might be the D (5 bases). Sequences were derived from peripheral blood, sampled 28 days after the second AZD1222 dose. This clonotype was sampled from an adult who received the AZD1222 COVID-19 vaccine. The CDR3 region has the DNA TGCGCCAGCAGCCCCGGGGCGTATAATGAAAAACTGTTTTTT. Translating gives CASSPGAYNEKLFF.